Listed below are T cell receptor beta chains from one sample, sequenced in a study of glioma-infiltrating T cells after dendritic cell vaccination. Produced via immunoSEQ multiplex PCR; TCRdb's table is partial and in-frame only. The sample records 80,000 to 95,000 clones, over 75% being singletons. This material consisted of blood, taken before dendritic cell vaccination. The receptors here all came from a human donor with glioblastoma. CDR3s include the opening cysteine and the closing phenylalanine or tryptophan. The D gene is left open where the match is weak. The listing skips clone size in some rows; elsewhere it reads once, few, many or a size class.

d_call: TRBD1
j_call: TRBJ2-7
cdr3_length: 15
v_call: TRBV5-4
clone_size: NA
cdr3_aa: CASSPQGATSYEQYF
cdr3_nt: TGTGCCAGCAGCCCCCAGGGGGCCACCTCCTACGAGCAGTACTTC

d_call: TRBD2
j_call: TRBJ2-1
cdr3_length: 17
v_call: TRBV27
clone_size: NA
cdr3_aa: CASRGLAGSRSYNEQFF
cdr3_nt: TGTGCCAGCAGAGGACTAGCGGGATCTCGCTCCTACAATGAGCAGTTCTTC

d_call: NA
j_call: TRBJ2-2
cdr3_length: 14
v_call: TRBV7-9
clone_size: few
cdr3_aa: CASNGGPNTGELFF
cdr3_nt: TGTGCCAGCAACGGAGGCCCGAACACCGGGGAGCTGTTTTTT

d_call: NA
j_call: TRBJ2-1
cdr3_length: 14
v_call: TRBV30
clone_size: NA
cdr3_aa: CAWSPWAPYNEQFF
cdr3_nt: TGTGCCTGGAGTCCCTGGGCCCCATACAATGAGCAGTTCTTC

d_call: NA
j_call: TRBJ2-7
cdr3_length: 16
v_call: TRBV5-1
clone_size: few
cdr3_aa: CASSLPLGQLSYEQYF
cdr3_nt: TGCGCCAGCAGCTTGCCTCTAGGACAGCTCTCCTACGAGCAGTACTTC

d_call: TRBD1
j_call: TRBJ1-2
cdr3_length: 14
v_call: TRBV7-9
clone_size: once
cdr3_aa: CASSRTGGIFGYTF
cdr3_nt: TGTGCCAGCAGCCGGACAGGTGGGATCTTCGGCTACACCTTC

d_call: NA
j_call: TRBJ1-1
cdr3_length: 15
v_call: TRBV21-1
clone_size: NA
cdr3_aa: CASRPRTPSNTEAFF
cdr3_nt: TGTGCCAGCAGGCCCCGGACACCTTCAAACACTGAAGCTTTCTTT

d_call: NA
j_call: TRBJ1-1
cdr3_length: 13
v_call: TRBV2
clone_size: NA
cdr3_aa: CASSEEANTEAFF
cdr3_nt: TGTGCCAGCAGTGAGGAGGCGAACACTGAAGCTTTCTTT

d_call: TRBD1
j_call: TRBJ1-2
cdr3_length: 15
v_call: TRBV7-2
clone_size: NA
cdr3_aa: CASSQGQGANYGYTF
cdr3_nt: TGTGCCAGCAGCCAGGGACAGGGGGCGAACTATGGCTACACCTTC

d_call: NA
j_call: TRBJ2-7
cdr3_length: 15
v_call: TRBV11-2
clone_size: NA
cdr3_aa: CASSLNSLNLYEQYF
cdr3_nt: TGTGCCAGCAGCTTAAACTCCCTGAACCTCTACGAGCAGTACTTC

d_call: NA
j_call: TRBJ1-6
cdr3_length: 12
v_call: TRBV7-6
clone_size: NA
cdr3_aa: CASSSGHTPLHF
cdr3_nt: TGTGCCAGCAGTTCGGGACATACACCCCTCCACTTT

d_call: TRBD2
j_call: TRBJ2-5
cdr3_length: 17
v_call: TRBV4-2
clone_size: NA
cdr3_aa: CASSRRGASGGVETQYF
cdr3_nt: TGTGCCAGCAGCCGCCGGGGGGCTAGCGGGGGGGTGGAGACCCAGTACTTC

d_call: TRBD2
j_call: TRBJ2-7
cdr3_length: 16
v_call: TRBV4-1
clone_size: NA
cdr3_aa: CASSQVRRGTSYEQYF
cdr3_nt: TGCGCCAGCAGCCAAGTTAGGCGGGGGACCTCCTACGAGCAGTACTTC

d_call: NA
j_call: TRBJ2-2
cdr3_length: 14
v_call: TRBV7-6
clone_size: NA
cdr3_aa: CASSLDREPGELFF
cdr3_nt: TGTGCCAGCAGCTTAGACAGGGAGCCCGGGGAGCTGTTTTTT